Listed below are T cell receptor beta chains from one sample, sequenced in a study of early T cells in non-severe SARS-CoV-2 infection. In TCRdb, the 5' RACE reads were re-called with MiXCR into one record per CDR3 protein. The data show some 62,000 distinct CDR3 sequences, less than 10% seen once. Material for sequencing was whole blood. The receptor set was obtained from an adult who was a healthcare worker with PCR-confirmed SARS-CoV-2 infection or an uninfected control (not recorded which). The CDR3 runs from the conserved cysteine through the conserved F or W. D genes are given only for firm matches. A row's size may be missing; if present it is once, few, many or a size class.

V gene	clone size	J gene	D gene	CDR3 protein	CDR3 DNA
TRBV15	few	TRBJ2-3	NA	CATSRRISGASDTQYF	TGTGCCACCAGCAGAAGAATAAGCGGCGCCAGTGATACGCAGTATTTT
TRBV18	NA	TRBJ2-2	NA	CASTADSIASGELFF	TGTGCCAGCACTGCTGACTCCATTGCATCCGGGGAGCTGTTTTTT
TRBV24-1	many	TRBJ2-1	TRBD2	CATSDFSLTSGVDEQFF	TGTGCCACCAGTGATTTTTCTCTGACTAGCGGGGTTGATGAGCAGTTCTTC
TRBV11-2	NA	TRBJ2-3	TRBD2	CASSLDGERGGRNTQYF	TGTGCCAGCAGCTTAGATGGTGAGCGGGGGGGCCGGAATACGCAGTATTTT
TRBV19	many	TRBJ1-4	NA	CASSVQGALNEKLFF	TGTGCCAGTAGTGTTCAGGGAGCACTCAATGAAAAACTGTTTTTT
TRBV20-1	many	TRBJ2-1	TRBD1	CSARGGQGAFDEQFF	TGCAGTGCTAGAGGCGGACAGGGGGCGTTCGATGAGCAGTTCTTC
TRBV28	few	TRBJ1-2	TRBD1	CASSPHGQGAGNGYTF	TGTGCCAGCAGTCCCCACGGGCAGGGGGCAGGGAATGGCTACACCTTC
TRBV4-2	NA	TRBJ2-1	TRBD2	CASSQDSDSGGNEQFF	TGTGCCAGCAGCCAAGATTCAGATAGCGGGGGGAATGAGCAGTTCTTC
TRBV12-3/TRBV12-4	few	TRBJ2-3	NA	CASSSGVGQYF	TGTGCCAGCAGTTCGGGAGTTGGGCAGTATTTT
TRBV6-5	NA	TRBJ1-2	TRBD1	CAVAREGQGTYGYTF	TGTGCCGTCGCGAGAGAGGGACAGGGGACCTATGGCTACACCTTC
TRBV9	NA	TRBJ2-3	NA	CASSVFQHWGGTDTQYF	TGTGCCAGCAGCGTTTTTCAGCATTGGGGCGGCACAGATACGCAGTATTTT
TRBV24-1	few	TRBJ2-1	NA	CATSDPRGFSYNEQFF	TGTGCCACCAGTGACCCTAGGGGGTTCTCCTACAATGAGCAGTTCTTC
TRBV28	many	TRBJ2-3	TRBD2	CASSFTSGGAADTQYF	TGTGCCAGCAGTTTCACTAGCGGGGGGGCAGCAGATACGCAGTATTTT
TRBV2	NA	TRBJ2-2	TRBD2	CASSGTSGNTGELFF	TGTGCCAGCAGTGGGACTAGCGGAAACACCGGGGAGCTGTTTTTT
TRBV11-2	few	TRBJ2-2	NA	CASSYHAGELFF	TGTGCCAGCAGCTACCACGCCGGGGAGCTGTTTTTT
TRBV6-5	few	TRBJ2-2	TRBD2	CASSYTGGTGELFF	TGTGCCAGCAGTTACACGGGAGGAACCGGGGAGCTGTTTTTT
TRBV14	few	TRBJ1-2	NA	CASSQDNWSFYGYTF	TGTGCCAGCAGCCAAGATAATTGGAGTTTCTATGGCTACACCTTC
TRBV6-1	NA	TRBJ2-1	TRBD2	CASSETWGGHNEQFF	TGTGCCAGCAGTGAAACGTGGGGGGGACACAATGAGCAGTTCTTC
TRBV5-1	few	TRBJ2-1	NA	CASSLVGTYNEQFF	TGCGCCAGCAGCTTGGTCGGGACATACAATGAGCAGTTCTTC
TRBV2	NA	TRBJ2-3	NA	CASSSGPTTDTQYF	TGTGCCAGCAGCTCCGGGCCCACCACAGATACGCAGTATTTT
TRBV9	NA	TRBJ2-2	TRBD2	CASSVALAGGSGELFF	TGTGCCAGCAGCGTAGCGTTAGCGGGGGGATCCGGGGAGCTGTTTTTT
TRBV7-8	many	TRBJ1-1	NA	CASSIMGRTSIMNTEAFF	TGTGCCAGCAGTATCATGGGCCGGACAAGCATCATGAACACTGAAGCTTTCTTT
TRBV7-9	few	TRBJ1-6	NA	CASKRENSPLHF	TGTGCCAGCAAACGGGAGAATTCACCCCTCCACTTT
TRBV6-6	NA	TRBJ2-1	TRBD1	CASSPLDRAVNEQFF	TGTGCCAGCAGTCCCCTCGACAGGGCGGTCAATGAGCAGTTCTTC
TRBV5-1	NA	TRBJ1-2	NA	CASSSDGVIYGYTF	TGCGCCAGCAGCTCGGACGGGGTCATCTATGGCTACACCTTC
TRBV12-3/TRBV12-4	NA	TRBJ2-2	NA	CASSDQPGAMADGELFF	TGTGCCAGCAGTGACCAACCGGGGGCTATGGCTGACGGGGAGCTGTTTTTT
TRBV29-1	NA	TRBJ1-1	TRBD1	CSGKQGAEAFF	TGCAGCGGTAAACAGGGGGCCGAAGCTTTCTTT
TRBV10-1	NA	TRBJ2-2	NA	CASNRASTGELFF	TGCGCCAGCAACAGGGCGAGCACCGGGGAGCTGTTTTTT
TRBV24-1	many	TRBJ1-5	NA	CATSGSGTTTNQPQHF	TGTGCCACCAGTGGCTCCGGGACAACGACGAATCAGCCCCAGCATTTT
TRBV21-1	few	TRBJ2-5	NA	CASSKDSERGGPRRSGETQYF	TGTGCCAGCAGCAAAGACTCGGAGCGCGGGGGGCCGAGGAGGTCGGGAGAGACCCAGTACTTC
TRBV7-8	many	TRBJ1-5	NA	CASSPLNQPQHF	TGTGCCAGCAGCCCCTTGAATCAGCCCCAGCATTTT
TRBV7-2	many	TRBJ2-5	TRBD2	CASSSTSGGGQETQYF	TGTGCCAGCAGCTCGACTAGCGGGGGAGGCCAAGAGACCCAGTACTTC
TRBV27	many	TRBJ1-5	TRBD1	CASSYTGGNQPQHF	TGTGCCAGCAGCTATACAGGGGGCAACCAGCCCCAGCATTTT
TRBV12-3/TRBV12-4	many	TRBJ2-2	TRBD1	CASRGQGITGELFF	TGTGCCAGTCGGGGACAGGGGATCACCGGGGAGCTGTTTTTT
TRBV3-1	many	TRBJ1-1	TRBD1	CASRGGAEAFF	TGTGCCAGCAGAGGGGGCGCTGAAGCTTTCTTT
TRBV3-1	many	TRBJ2-5	NA	CASSRLGGETQYF	TGTGCCAGCAGCCGACTAGGGGGAGAGACCCAGTACTTC
TRBV9	NA	TRBJ2-2	NA	CASSDRRNTGELFF	TGTGCCAGCAGCGACAGGAGAAACACCGGGGAGCTGTTTTTT
TRBV19	many	TRBJ2-3	TRBD2	CASSETSGGTDTQYF	TGTGCCAGTAGTGAAACTAGCGGGGGGACAGATACGCAGTATTTT
TRBV30	NA	TRBJ2-5	TRBD2	CALAGELQETQYF	TGTGCCCTAGCGGGGGAGCTCCAAGAGACCCAGTACTTC
TRBV6-6	few	TRBJ1-6	NA	CASSYPQGHTGYNSPLHF	TGTGCCAGCAGTTACCCCCAGGGCCATACGGGCTATAATTCACCCCTCCACTTT
TRBV12-3/TRBV12-4	many	TRBJ1-1	NA	CASSPRTGVLNTEAFF	TGTGCCAGCAGCCCTCGGACGGGTGTACTGAACACTGAAGCTTTCTTT
TRBV6-4	many	TRBJ2-1	TRBD1	CASSDRTGGYNEQFF	TGTGCCAGCAGTGACAGGACAGGGGGGTACAATGAGCAGTTCTTC
TRBV7-6	few	TRBJ2-5	NA	CASSRQTGAQETQYF	TGTGCCAGCAGCCGCCAGACCGGGGCCCAAGAGACCCAGTACTTC
TRBV6-5	NA	TRBJ1-1	NA	CASSYSPGVNTEAFF	TGTGCCAGCAGTTACTCCCCAGGGGTGAACACTGAAGCTTTCTTT
TRBV19	many	TRBJ2-6	TRBD1	CARTGTAKPGANVLTF	TGTGCCAGGACCGGGACAGCGAAACCTGGGGCCAACGTCCTGACTTTC